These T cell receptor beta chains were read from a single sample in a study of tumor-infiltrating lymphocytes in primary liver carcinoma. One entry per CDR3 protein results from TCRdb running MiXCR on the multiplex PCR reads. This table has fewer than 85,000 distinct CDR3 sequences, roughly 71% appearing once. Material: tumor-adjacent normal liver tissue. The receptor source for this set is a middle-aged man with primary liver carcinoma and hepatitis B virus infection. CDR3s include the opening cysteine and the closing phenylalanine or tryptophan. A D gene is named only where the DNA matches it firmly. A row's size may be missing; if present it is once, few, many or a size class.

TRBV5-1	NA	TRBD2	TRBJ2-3	TGCGCCAGCAGCTTGCGGGAGGCAGATACGCAGTATTTT	CASSLREADTQYF
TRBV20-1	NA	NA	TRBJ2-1	TGCAGTGCTAGAGATCTATTCCAGCTCAGCGGGTACCACAATGAGCAGTTCTTC	CSARDLFQLSGYHNEQFF
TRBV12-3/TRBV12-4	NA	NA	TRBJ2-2	TGTGCCAGCACCATAAACCGGGAGCTGTTTTTT	CASTINRELFF
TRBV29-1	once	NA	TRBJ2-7	TGCAACGTTGAAAGCAGGCTTACCTACGAGCAGTACTTC	CNVESRLTYEQYF
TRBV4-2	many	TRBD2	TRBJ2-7	TGTGCCAGCAGCCAAGATTCGGGGGGTATTCCCTACGAGCAGTACTTC	CASSQDSGGIPYEQYF
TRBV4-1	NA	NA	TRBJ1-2	TGCGCCAGCAGCCAGGGAGGAACAGGATCTAAATATGGCTACACCTTC	CASSQGGTGSKYGYTF
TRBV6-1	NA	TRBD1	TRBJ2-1	TGTGACAGCAGTGAATGGCAGGGGGCGGATGAGCAGTTCTTC	CDSSEWQGADEQFF
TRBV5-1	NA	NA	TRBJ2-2	TGCGCCAGCAGCTTGAGGTGGGCGTCGGGCGGGGGCGTCCGGGAGAACACCGGGGAGCTGTTTTTT	CASSLRWASGGGVRENTGELFF
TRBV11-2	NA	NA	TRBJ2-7	TGTACTAGCAGCTTTGGAGGGGCTAGCGAGCAGTACTTC	CTSSFGGASEQYF
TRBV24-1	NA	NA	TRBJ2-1	TGTGCCACCAGAGATTTGCGGGAAAATGAGCAGTTCTTC	CATRDLRENEQFF
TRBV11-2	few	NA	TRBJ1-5	TGTGCCAACAGCTTAGAGGTGGGTCTGCCCCAGCATTTT	CANSLEVGLPQHF
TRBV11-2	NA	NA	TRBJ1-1	TGTGCCATCAGCCTGTTGGCTCATCAGACTGAAGCTTTCTTT	CAISLLAHQTEAFF
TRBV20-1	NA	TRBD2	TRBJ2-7	TGCAGTGCTAGAATCCTGACTAGCGGAGTGGCTTACGAGCAGTACTTC	CSARILTSGVAYEQYF
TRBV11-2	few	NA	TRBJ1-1	TGTGCCAGCAGCTTAATCCATAGCGTGGTTTTCTTT	CASSLIHSVVFF
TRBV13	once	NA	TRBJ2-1	TGCGCCAGCAGCTCCTTAGGGGCCACCTACTACAATGAGCAGTTCTTC	CASSSLGATYYNEQFF
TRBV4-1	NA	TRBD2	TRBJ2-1	TGCGCCTCCGGCCAAAGTGACACTAGCGGGAGCTACAATGAGCAGTTCTTC	CASGQSDTSGSYNEQFF
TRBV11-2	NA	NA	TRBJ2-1	TGTGCCGGCAGGACTAACACAGCGAAAGGGTACAATGAGCAGTTCTTC	CAGRTNTAKGYNEQFF
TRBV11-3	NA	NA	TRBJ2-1	TGTGCTAGCAGCTTAGGCGTCTCGGACAATGAGCAGTTCTTC	CASSLGVSDNEQFF
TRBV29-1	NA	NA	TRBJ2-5	TGCAGTGTTGCAGGAACAGGCTTGCCCGAGTACTTC	CSVAGTGLPEYF
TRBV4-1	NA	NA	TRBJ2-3	TGCGCCGGCAGCCAAGGGTGGGTCAACGCAGATATGCAGTATTTT	CAGSQGWVNADMQYF
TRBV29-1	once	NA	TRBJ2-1	TGCGGCGTTAGTCAGGGAGGAAATGAGCAGTTCTTC	CGVSQGGNEQFF